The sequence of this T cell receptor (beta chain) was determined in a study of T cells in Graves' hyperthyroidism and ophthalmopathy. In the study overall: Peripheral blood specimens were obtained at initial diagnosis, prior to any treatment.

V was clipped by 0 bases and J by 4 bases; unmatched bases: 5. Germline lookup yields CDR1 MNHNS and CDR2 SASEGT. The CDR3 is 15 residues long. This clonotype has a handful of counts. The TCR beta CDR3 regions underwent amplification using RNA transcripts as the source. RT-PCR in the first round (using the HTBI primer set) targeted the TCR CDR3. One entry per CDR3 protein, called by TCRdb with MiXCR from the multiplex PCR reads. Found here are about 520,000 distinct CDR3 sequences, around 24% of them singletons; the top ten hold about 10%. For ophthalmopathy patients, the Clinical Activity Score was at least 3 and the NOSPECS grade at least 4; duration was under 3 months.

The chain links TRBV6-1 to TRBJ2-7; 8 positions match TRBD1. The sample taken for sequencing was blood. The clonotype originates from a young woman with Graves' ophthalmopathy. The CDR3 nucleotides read TGTGCCAGCAGTGAAGCGAGGAGACAGGGGTACGAGCAGTACTTC. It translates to CASSEARRQGYEQYF.